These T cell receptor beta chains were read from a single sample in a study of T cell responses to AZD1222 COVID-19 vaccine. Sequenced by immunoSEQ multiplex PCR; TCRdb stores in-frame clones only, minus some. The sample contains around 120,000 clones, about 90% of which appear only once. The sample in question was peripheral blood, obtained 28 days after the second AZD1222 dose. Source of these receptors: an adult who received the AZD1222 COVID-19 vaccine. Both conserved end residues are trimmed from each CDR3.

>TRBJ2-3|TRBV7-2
ASSFPRDTLMDTQY
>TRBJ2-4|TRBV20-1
SASDPSGGFQNIQY
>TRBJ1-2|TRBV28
ASSLLGRDYGYT
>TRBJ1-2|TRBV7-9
ASSGTGTAANYGYT
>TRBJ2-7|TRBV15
ATSRGRSVTYEQY
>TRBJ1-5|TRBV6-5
ASRPTSNQPQH
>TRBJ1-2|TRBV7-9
ASSLDRRTGGSGYT
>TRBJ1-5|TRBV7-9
ASSLATGSNQPQH
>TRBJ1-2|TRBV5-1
ASMGQGFGGYT
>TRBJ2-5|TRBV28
ASSYRAEAQGGWETQY
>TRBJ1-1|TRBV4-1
ASSQDVAGSTEAF
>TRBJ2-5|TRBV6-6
ASSYLTDQETQY
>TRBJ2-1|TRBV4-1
ASSQVLQRLYSYNEQF
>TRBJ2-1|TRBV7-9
ASNLGPNPYNEQF
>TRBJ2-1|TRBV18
ASSPLGFTYNEQF
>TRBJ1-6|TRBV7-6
ASSAGHQLHSPLH